This T cell receptor (beta chain) was documented in a study of regulatory T cells in long-lasting Graves disease. Arm-PCR of CDR3 regions with iRepertoire HTBI primers generated TCR beta libraries. Authors' methods: Among the samples, around 60 TRBV and some 15 TRBJ segments were identified. TCRdb re-called the multiplex PCR reads through MiXCR, storing one row per CDR3 protein. TCRdb's processing, not the study's, gives the V and J calls here. The table shows 600,000 to 850,000 distinct CDR3 sequences, with approximately 31% occurring only once. Indicated time point: persistent/refractory GD, antithyroid drugs over 5 years with positive TRAb. The TCR library was made from RNA that had been extracted from PBMCs in TRIzol. Points on this clonotype: No antigen is known for it.

General observations from the study: Persistent cases favored TRBV28, TRBJ1-2 and TRBJ2-5. Results may be inaccurate due to the small sample size. Comparison showed that persistent patients shared more public clonotypes (over 2,500) than new patients (roughly 970).

The CDR3 has 12 residues. Germline V gene sequence: CDR1 LGHDT, CDR2 YNNKEL (reference sequence). V was pared by 2 bases and J by 3 bases, with 4 bases between. Sequenced here: peripheral blood mononuclear cells (PBMCs), sampled when the disease was refractory, from a patient treated with antithyroid drugs. The gene calls are TRBV3-1 and TRBJ1-2, with no clear D. This receptor was identified in a female donor with Graves disease. The CDR3 nucleotides are TGTGCCAGCAGCCAACGGGACTATGGCTACACCTTC. Amino acid sequence: CASSQRDYGYTF.